This is a list of T cell receptor beta chains from one sample in a study of cytomegalovirus exposure and HLA in healthy donors. TCRdb keeps only in-frame clones here, not all; method: immunoSEQ multiplex PCR. This sample has some 98,000 clones; approximately 84% occur once, and the top ten carry around 6.3%. Sequencing was done on a sample of PBMCs. These receptors were taken from a man between 18 and 35 years old in good health and CMV-seropositive. The CDR3 runs from the conserved cysteine through the conserved F or W. Each record gives: clone size, D gene, V gene, J gene, CDR3 DNA, CDR3 protein. D genes are given only for firm matches. Only some rows state a clone size, as once, few, many or a class for expanded clones.

once	TRBD1	TRBV9	TRBJ2-1	TGTGCCAGCAGCGTAGGAGGGGGCAGTGAGCAGTTCTTC	CASSVGGGSEQFF
-	-	TRBV19	TRBJ1-2	TGTGCCAGTAGTATAGATCGACAGTATGGCTACACCTTC	CASSIDRQYGYTF
few	-	TRBV6-1	TRBJ2-2	TGTGCCAGCAGTGCCGGGTTCGACACCGGGGAGCTGTTTTTT	CASSAGFDTGELFF
few	TRBD1	TRBV5-4	TRBJ1-2	TGTGCCAGCAGCCTGCCGGACAGGGGGCATGGCTACACCTTC	CASSLPDRGHGYTF
-	TRBD2	TRBV11-2	TRBJ2-2	TGTGCCAGCAGCATAAGACTAGCGGGACGGGCCGGGGAGCTGTTTTTT	CASSIRLAGRAGELFF
-	-	TRBV5-6	TRBJ1-2	TGTGCCAGCAGCTTGGGACAGAACTATGGCTACACCTTC	CASSLGQNYGYTF
-	-	TRBV11-2	TRBJ1-2	TGTGCCAGCAGCGCGGACAGCCGAAAGTACTATGGCTACACCTTC	CASSADSRKYYGYTF
few	TRBD2	TRBV7-9	TRBJ2-7	TGTGCCAGCAGCCTTAGCGGGGCCCAGTCCTACGAGCAGTACTTC	CASSLSGAQSYEQYF
-	-	TRBV5-1	TRBJ2-5	TGCGCCAGCACCCTGGGGGGGCAGACAAATACACTTCAAGAGACCCAGTACTTC	CASTLGGQTNTLQETQYF
once	-	TRBV5-1	TRBJ1-1	TGCGCCAGCAGCTTTCGGGGGTCGGACACTGAAGCTTTCTTT	CASSFRGSDTEAFF
-	TRBD2	TRBV7-2	TRBJ2-7	TGTGCCAGCAGCCCGACTAGCGGGAGGGGAGGCTACGAGCAGTACTTC	CASSPTSGRGGYEQYF
-	-	TRBV4-3	TRBJ1-3	TGCGCCAGCAGCCTAGAGACAGGACTGACTGGAAACACCATATATTTT	CASSLETGLTGNTIYF
few	TRBD1	TRBV9	TRBJ1-1	TGTGCCAGCAGCGCTGGACAGGACACGAACACTGAAGCTTTCTTT	CASSAGQDTNTEAFF
-	TRBD1	TRBV7-2	TRBJ1-6	TGTGCCAGCAGCACAAAGACAGGGACAAATTCACCCCTCCACTTT	CASSTKTGTNSPLHF
-	TRBD2	TRBV7-3	TRBJ2-3	TGTGCCAGTAGCGTAGCGGGGGGGCGCACAGATACGCAGTATTTT	CASSVAGGRTDTQYF
-	-	TRBV5-5	TRBJ2-7	TGTGCCAGCAGCTTGGCCGGACAGGGAGGGGCTAGAGAGCAGTACTTC	CASSLAGQGGAREQYF
-	-	TRBV29-1	TRBJ1-2	TGCAGCTTCAGGGATCACTATGGCTACACCTTC	CSFRDHYGYTF
-	TRBD1	TRBV27	TRBJ2-2	TGTGCCAGCAGAGGACAGGGGGCCATCGGGGAGCTGTTTTTT	CASRGQGAIGELFF
once	TRBD1	TRBV6-5	TRBJ2-1	TGTGCCAGCAGTAGACCGGGACAGGCGTACAATGAGCAGTTCTTC	CASSRPGQAYNEQFF
few	-	TRBV19	TRBJ2-7	TGTGCCAGTAGTTTGACCCCCGGGTCCCACGAGCAGTACTTC	CASSLTPGSHEQYF
few	TRBD1	TRBV4-3	TRBJ2-7	TGCGCCAGCAGCCAAGTTCTCTTGACAGGGGGCCACGAGCAGTACTTC	CASSQVLLTGGHEQYF
-	-	TRBV19	TRBJ2-7	TGTGCCAGTAGTGAGGAGAACGAGCAGTACTTC	CASSEENEQYF
once	TRBD2	TRBV7-3	TRBJ2-7	TGTGCCAGCAGCCCCCACGGGACTAGCGGGAGGGGAGAGCAGTACTTC	CASSPHGTSGRGEQYF
-	TRBD2	TRBV11-3	TRBJ2-4	TGTGCCAGCAGCTTAGTAGCGGGATCGGACATTCAGTACTTC	CASSLVAGSDIQYF
-	TRBD1	TRBV19	TRBJ2-7	TGTGCCAGTAGTCGAATTCCGGGACAGAGCTACGAGCAGTACTTC	CASSRIPGQSYEQYF
-	-	TRBV5-1	TRBJ2-3	TGCGCCAGCAGGGACATAGGCACAGATACGCAGTATTTT	CASRDIGTDTQYF
few	TRBD1	TRBV19	TRBJ1-2	TGTGCCAGTAGTGCCGGGACAGGGGAAGGCTACACCTTC	CASSAGTGEGYTF
-	TRBD1	TRBV6-1	TRBJ2-2	TGTGCCAGCAGCTCCGGGACAGGATACGGGGAGCTGTTTTTT	CASSSGTGYGELFF
-	-	TRBV6-5	TRBJ1-6	TGTGCCAGCAGTTACTTCAAAACAGGGTATTCACCCCTCCACTTT	CASSYFKTGYSPLHF
-	-	TRBV28	TRBJ1-5	TGTGCCAGCAGTCTCAGGGGTGGAGGCAATCAGCCCCAGCATTTT	CASSLRGGGNQPQHF
-	TRBD1	TRBV28	TRBJ2-7	TGTGCCAGCAGTCCGACAGGGGTTTGGTACGAGCAGTACTTC	CASSPTGVWYEQYF
-	-	TRBV19	TRBJ2-5	TGTGCCAGTAGTATACTCCTGGGGAGGCAAGAGACCCAGTACTTC	CASSILLGRQETQYF
-	-	TRBV12-5	TRBJ2-3	TGTGCTAGTGGTTTGGCCCCCGCAGTATCGGATACGCAGTATTTT	CASGLAPAVSDTQYF
-	-	TRBV6-6	TRBJ2-2	TGTGCCAGCAGTTACTCGGCTAGCGCTAACACCGGGGAGCTGTTTTTT	CASSYSASANTGELFF
-	-	TRBV6-1	TRBJ2-1	TGTGCCAGCAGTATAACGGTTCATGAGCAGTTCTTC	CASSITVHEQFF
-	-	TRBV7-2	TRBJ2-6	TGTGCCAGCAGCTTTGTCAGGGGACCAGGGGCCAACGTCCTGACTTTC	CASSFVRGPGANVLTF
-	TRBD2	TRBV19	TRBJ2-5	TGTGCCAGTAGTATAGATCCTAGCGGGGAAGAGACCCAGTACTTC	CASSIDPSGEETQYF
few	-	TRBV10-1	TRBJ2-7	TGCGCCAGCAGTGAGGACAGGACCCACTACGAGCAGTACTTC	CASSEDRTHYEQYF
-	-	TRBV7-9	TRBJ1-5	TGTGCCAGCAGCTTAGGCCCAGGGTTCAATCAGCCCCAGCATTTT	CASSLGPGFNQPQHF
-	-	TRBV6-1	TRBJ2-7	TGTGCCAGCAGTGATAGGGCCTACCTGGGAGGCGAGCAGTACTTC	CASSDRAYLGGEQYF
few	TRBD1	TRBV27	TRBJ2-5	TGTGCCAGCAGTTTATCGAGACAGGGAGAGACCCAGTACTTC	CASSLSRQGETQYF
-	TRBD2	TRBV7-2	TRBJ2-7	TGTGCCAGCAGCTTAGCCCTAGCGGGGGAGCAGTACTTC	CASSLALAGEQYF
-	-	TRBV5-6	TRBJ2-1	TGTGCCAGCAGCTTGGGGACTCACGTGAATGAGCAGTTCTTC	CASSLGTHVNEQFF
-	TRBD2	TRBV7-2	TRBJ2-7	TGTGCCAGCAGGAGGACTAGCGGGGACTCCTACGAGCAGTACTTC	CASRRTSGDSYEQYF
-	TRBD2	TRBV9	TRBJ2-1	TGTGCCAGCAGCGTAGCCGGGACTAGCGGCAATGAGCAGTTCTTC	CASSVAGTSGNEQFF
-	-	TRBV14	TRBJ2-1	TGTGCCAGCAGCCAAGGGACAGCCAGCTCCTACAATGAGCAGTTCTTC	CASSQGTASSYNEQFF